In its sample, the clone carrying this T cell receptor (beta chain) was seen a few times. Its antigen is currently unknown. CDR3 length: 17 residues. Per germline, CDR1 SEHNR and CDR2 FQNEAQ (reference sequence). The junction had 8 bases not matched to a gene; V was cut back by 9 bases and J by 1 base. This specimen comes from a study of CD8+ T cells in alopecia areata. Overall study context: The drug, oral tofacitinib, was given to treated patients at 5 to 10 mg twice daily. Treated patients received severity scores based on the percentage of scalp area affected.

Whole-study findings and limits: It was lesional scalp, especially alopecia totalis/universalis, that showed higher clonality than normal scalp.

After isolation, RNA underwent reverse transcription to generate cDNA as the sequencing template. Data came from immunoSEQ multiplex PCR; TCRdb stores just in-frame clones and leaves some out. The data show over 60,000 clones, about 45% seen once. As to treatment: oral pan-JAK inhibitor, 5-10 mg twice daily. Lesional scalp punch biopsies and peripheral blood were collected from alopecia areata patients. The chain recombines TRBV7-9 with TRBJ2-6; 11 bases are shared with TRBD2. This material consisted of CD8+ T cells sorted from blood, taken at approximately week 37, from a patient treated with tofacitinib. This TCR was recovered from a human donor with alopecia areata. The CDR3 nucleotides are TGTGCCAGTCGTCTAGCGGGAGGCCCTTCTGGGGCCAACGTCCTGACTTTC. This encodes CASRLAGGPSGANVLTF.